This T cell receptor (beta chain) stems from a study of CD8+CD57+ T cells in acquired aplastic anemia. Researchers used genomic DNA as the template to profile TCR beta VDJ and CDR3. TCRdb re-called the reads through MiXCR, storing one row per CDR3 protein. The sample has 450,000 to 600,000 distinct CDR3 sequences, around 30% seen once. Patients who underwent sequencing had shown CD8+CD57+ cell expansion by flow cytometry. The sample comprised sorted CD4+, CD8+, or CD8+CD57+ T cells (not recorded which) from PBMCs. The receptor was derived from a human donor with aplastic anemia.

CDR3 residues: CASSLARDSLCEQYF. The CDR3 nucleotides are TGTGCCAGCAGCTTAGCCCGGGACAGCCTCTGCGAGCAGTACTTC. V gene TRBV13 combines with J gene TRBJ2-7; 7 bases are shared with TRBD1. The CDR3 loop spans 15 amino acids. After removal of 1 base from V and 6 bases from J, the junction contained 9 bases not matched to a gene. Germline V CDR1 and CDR2: PRHDT, FYEKMQ (reference sequence).